This is a list of T cell receptor beta chains from one sample in a study of cytomegalovirus exposure and HLA in healthy donors. Repertoires were generated with immunoSEQ multiplex PCR, while TCRdb's copy carries only in-frame clones and drops some. This repertoire shows about 150,000 clones, around 67% found once; its top ten account for about 4.3%. The sample consisted of PBMCs. These receptors were obtained from a man aged 18 to 30 in good health and CMV-seropositive. Both conserved end residues are part of each CDR3. The D gene is left open where the match is weak. Size tells how often a clone was seen (once, few, many) or the class of an expanded clone, and some rows leave it out.

d_call: -
clone_size: -
v_call: TRBV28
j_call: TRBJ1-4
cdr3_nt: TGTGCCAGCAGTTTAGTGACTGCAACTAATGAAAAACTGTTTTTT
cdr3_aa: CASSLVTATNEKLFF

d_call: TRBD2
clone_size: -
v_call: TRBV27
j_call: TRBJ2-7
cdr3_nt: TGTGCCAGCTCCCCCGGGACTAGCAACGAGCAGTACTTC
cdr3_aa: CASSPGTSNEQYF

d_call: TRBD2
clone_size: -
v_call: TRBV4-3
j_call: TRBJ2-7
cdr3_nt: TGCGCCAGCAGCCAAGATAGACTAGCCACTTACGAGCAGTACTTC
cdr3_aa: CASSQDRLATYEQYF

d_call: -
clone_size: -
v_call: TRBV28
j_call: TRBJ1-2
cdr3_nt: TGTGCCAGCAGTTTTCCCAGGGCCTCTAACTATGGCTACACCTTC
cdr3_aa: CASSFPRASNYGYTF

d_call: -
clone_size: -
v_call: TRBV2
j_call: TRBJ1-2
cdr3_nt: TGTGCCAGCAACCCTGACAGTTTATATGGCTACACCTTC
cdr3_aa: CASNPDSLYGYTF

d_call: -
clone_size: -
v_call: TRBV2
j_call: TRBJ1-6
cdr3_nt: TGTGCCAGCATGCAGGGGCAGGTTGGCAATTCACCCCTCCACTTT
cdr3_aa: CASMQGQVGNSPLHF

d_call: -
clone_size: -
v_call: TRBV4-1
j_call: TRBJ2-7
cdr3_nt: TGCGCCAGCAGCTCCCAGGGGGGCTCCTACGAGCAGTACTTC
cdr3_aa: CASSSQGGSYEQYF

d_call: -
clone_size: -
v_call: TRBV15
j_call: TRBJ1-4
cdr3_nt: TGTGCCACCAGCAGGACGGGGGGGTCGGATGAAAAACTGTTTTTT
cdr3_aa: CATSRTGGSDEKLFF

d_call: TRBD1
clone_size: -
v_call: TRBV28
j_call: TRBJ1-2
cdr3_nt: TGTGCCAGCAGTTCCGCCGGGACAGTTTATGGCTACACCTTC
cdr3_aa: CASSSAGTVYGYTF

d_call: -
clone_size: -
v_call: TRBV28
j_call: TRBJ1-2
cdr3_nt: TGTGCCAGCAGCCCCTCGCAGGGCTACACCTTC
cdr3_aa: CASSPSQGYTF

d_call: TRBD2
clone_size: -
v_call: TRBV7-7
j_call: TRBJ2-3
cdr3_nt: TGTGCTAGCAGCTTAGTAGCGGGAACTAGCACAGATACGCAGTATTTT
cdr3_aa: CASSLVAGTSTDTQYF

d_call: TRBD1
clone_size: -
v_call: TRBV5-4
j_call: TRBJ1-2
cdr3_nt: TGTGCCAGCAGCTCACCTCTGACAGGGGGCCCAAAAAGTGGCTACACCTTC
cdr3_aa: CASSSPLTGGPKSGYTF

d_call: -
clone_size: -
v_call: TRBV5-1
j_call: TRBJ1-4
cdr3_nt: TGCGCCAGCAGCTTGGTGGGCGATGAAAAACTGTTTTTT
cdr3_aa: CASSLVGDEKLFF

d_call: TRBD1
clone_size: once
v_call: TRBV6-1
j_call: TRBJ2-7
cdr3_nt: TGTGCCAGCCAGACAGGGAATCATGACGAGCAGTACTTC
cdr3_aa: CASQTGNHDEQYF

d_call: TRBD1
clone_size: -
v_call: TRBV5-8
j_call: TRBJ1-3
cdr3_nt: TGTGCCAGCAGCGCATACAGGGGCGCTGGAAACACCATATATTTT
cdr3_aa: CASSAYRGAGNTIYF

d_call: -
clone_size: once
v_call: TRBV7-2
j_call: TRBJ1-3
cdr3_nt: TGTGCCAGCAGCTTAGCGTTTCTTGACAGCTCTGGAAACACCATATATTTT
cdr3_aa: CASSLAFLDSSGNTIYF

d_call: -
clone_size: once
v_call: TRBV29-1
j_call: TRBJ1-1
cdr3_nt: TGCAGCGTTGTAAGGACTTGGGGTGAAGCTTTCTTT
cdr3_aa: CSVVRTWGEAFF

d_call: -
clone_size: -
v_call: TRBV27
j_call: TRBJ2-6
cdr3_nt: TGTGCCAGCAGTTTATCGAGGCCTACCTCTGGGGCCAACGTCCTGACTTTC
cdr3_aa: CASSLSRPTSGANVLTF

d_call: TRBD2
clone_size: -
v_call: TRBV4-1
j_call: TRBJ2-5
cdr3_nt: TGCGCCAGCAGCCAAGGCGGACTAGCGGGGGGAGAAGAGACCCAGTACTTC
cdr3_aa: CASSQGGLAGGEETQYF

d_call: TRBD1
clone_size: -
v_call: TRBV5-1
j_call: TRBJ2-2
cdr3_nt: TGCGCCAGCAGCTTGGTCGGGACAGGGGGCGCGAACACCGGGGAGCTGTTTTTT
cdr3_aa: CASSLVGTGGANTGELFF

d_call: TRBD2
clone_size: -
v_call: TRBV10-2
j_call: TRBJ2-3
cdr3_nt: TGCGCCAGCAGTTTAGCGGGGTCCTACACAGATACGCAGTATTTT
cdr3_aa: CASSLAGSYTDTQYF

d_call: -
clone_size: -
v_call: TRBV5-1
j_call: TRBJ1-1
cdr3_nt: TGCGCCAGCAGCTTCACAAGTATAGCGAACACTGAAGCTTTCTTT
cdr3_aa: CASSFTSIANTEAFF